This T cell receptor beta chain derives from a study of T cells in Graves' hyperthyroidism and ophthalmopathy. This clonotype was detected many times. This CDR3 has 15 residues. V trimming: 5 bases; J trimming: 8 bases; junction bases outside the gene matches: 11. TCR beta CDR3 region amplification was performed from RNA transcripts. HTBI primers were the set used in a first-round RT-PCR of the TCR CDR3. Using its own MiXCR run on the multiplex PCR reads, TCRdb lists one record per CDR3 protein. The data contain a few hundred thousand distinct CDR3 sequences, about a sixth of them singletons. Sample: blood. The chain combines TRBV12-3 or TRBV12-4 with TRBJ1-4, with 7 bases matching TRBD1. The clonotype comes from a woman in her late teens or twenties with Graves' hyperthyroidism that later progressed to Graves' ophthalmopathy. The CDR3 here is CASSDLTGEVEKLFF. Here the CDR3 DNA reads TGTGCCAGCAGTGACCTAACAGGGGAAGTGGAAAAACTGTTTTTT.